This TCR beta chain derives from a study of T-cell reconstitution after alpha-beta-depleted transplantation in children. Unique molecular identifiers featured in how the TCRbeta library was prepared. TCRdb analysed the PCR reads with MiXCR anew, one entry per CDR3 protein. Here the sample spans approximately 220,000 distinct CDR3 sequences, approximately 17% being singletons. Germline values: CDR1 MNHEY, CDR2 SMNVEV (reference sequence). The CDR3 contains 17 residues. Trimming removed 1 base from V and 1 base from J, with 16 bases in between. The TCR sequence derives from a male patient aged 2-15 years who had a stem cell transplant for acute lymphoblastic leukemia, so the T cells may come from the graft donor. V gene TRBV27 combines with J gene TRBJ1-1; a possible D gene is TRBD1 (5 bases). Sequencing used PBMCs, mostly from graft donor cells, obtained 360 days after TCRalphabeta/CD19-depleted stem cell transplant. CDR3 sequence: CASSLFPRGRENTEAFF. As DNA, the CDR3 is TGTGCCAGCAGTTTATTCCCCCGGGGGAGAGAGAACACTGAAGCTTTCTTT.